The 3 T cell receptor beta chains below were found in one sample sequenced in a study of vaccination and CD4 T cells after COVID-19. For these receptors, no antigen is known. Sample time point: late sampling 161 to 241 days after vaccination in a few convalescent patients. Treatment: roughly 10-day PBMC culture with coronavirus spike peptide pools or control peptides (ViraFEST assay). The Oncomine TCR Beta short-read assay was applied to DNA of cultured CD4+ T cells. Each CDR3 protein is one row after TCRdb ran MiXCR on the PCR reads. The profile covers nearly 25,000 distinct CDR3 sequences, with under 40% appearing a single time and approximately 3% taken by the ten largest. The sample here was CD4+ T cells from blood, cultured in vitro, taken about 7 months after SARS-CoV-2 vaccination. Receptors were obtained from a human donor who had recovered from COVID-19.

This clonotype came up a few times. This sequence joins TRBV28 and TRBJ2-3; TRBD2 agrees at 11 bases. Germline V gene sequence: CDR1 MDHEN, CDR2 SYDVKM. The CDR3 loop spans 16 amino acids. Trimming cost V 6 bases and J 0 bases; bases outside gene matches: 5. CDR3 bases: TGTGCCAGCAGCCGCGGACTAGCGGGTAGCACAGATACGCAGTATTTT. This codes for CASSRGLAGSTDTQYF.

This clonotype was seen a handful of times. The J gene is TRBJ1-1, the V gene TRBV6-1; D gene unclear. Germline-derived CDR1 and CDR2 are MNHNS and SASEGT. The V gene lost 5 bases and the J gene lost 8 bases, with 18 bases spanning the gap. The CDR3 runs 14 residues. CDR3 in DNA: TGTGCCAGCAGTCGATCCTCGCCCCGCTCCGAAGCTTTCTTT. This encodes CASSRSSPRSEAFF.

This clonotype was seen a single time. The junction does not match germline at one end; this may be a read error. The chain links TRBV7-3 to TRBJ2-5; 7 bases are shared with TRBD1. Germline V gives CDR1 SGHTA, CDR2 FQGTGA. The length of the CDR3 is 15 residues. The CDR3 sequence is CVSSPETGHQETQYF. The CDR3 DNA reads TGTGTCAGCAGCCCGGAGACAGGGCACCAAGAGACCCAGTACTTC.